The entry that follows covers one TCR beta chain sequence. Its antigen is unidentified. Other DNA sequences in the sample encode the same CDR3. CD8 cells classed as naive were CD45RO-negative and positively selected for CCR7, excluding terminally differentiated effector memory CD45RA+ cells. This sample was taken from a study of shared clonotypes between healthy human individuals. Repertoires were generated with immunoSEQ multiplex PCR, while TCRdb's copy carries only in-frame clones and drops some. The table records hundreds of thousands of clones, approximately 95% of them present only once. CDR3 length: 14 amino acids. Germline lookup yields CDR1 MNHEY and CDR2 SMNVEV (reference sequence). Trimming left V 1 base short and J 2 bases short, with 9 bases between. Study-wide points: With few donors, the genetic and exposure-history diversity represented was limited.

The sequence derives from a woman between 25 and 40 years old in good health. V and J are TRBV27 and TRBJ2-7; D may be TRBD1 or TRBD2 (5 bases each). The specimen sequenced was naive CD8+ T cells sorted from blood. In DNA, the CDR3 is TGTGCCAGCAGTTTATTTGGGGGAGCCTACGAGCAGTACTTC. Amino acid sequence: CASSLFGGAYEQYF.